The subject of this entry is one TCR beta chain. The CDR3 length is 14 residues. Germline lookup yields CDR1 SEHNR and CDR2 FQNEAQ (reference sequence). The J segment lost 4 bases and the V segment lost 6 bases, leaving 5 bases of the junction unmatched. The sample belongs to a study of blood T cell repertoires in COVID-19. The overall study: COVID-19 samples from acute and convalescent phases originated in the United States, Italy and Spain. PBMCs, B-cell-depleted T cells, or T cells were the source of the cDNA or gDNA that made up the material.

Authors' processing steps: For nucleated cells, counts were estimated from reference gene primer amplification. Generated by immunoSEQ multiplex PCR, the TCRdb table keeps only in-frame clones and is missing some. The DNA was the basis for D and trimming; V, J and clone size are from that table. The sample consists of 50,000 to 75,000 clones, roughly 80% of them appearing once. This sequence joins TRBV7-9 and TRBJ2-2; the match to TRBD1 covers 7 bases. The sample consisted of peripheral blood. This clonotype originated in an elderly man with active or convalescent COVID-19. CDR3 loop: CASSLNRGTGELFF. The CDR3 DNA reads as TGTGCCAGCAGTCTAAACAGGGGCACCGGGGAGCTGTTTTTT.